This T cell receptor (beta chain) was identified in a study of shared clonotypes between healthy human individuals. The wider study: Used for every donor were three CD4 naive, three CD4 memory, two CD8 naive and one CD8 memory plate.

Samples underwent the assay at deep level. Only in-frame clones appear in the TCRdb table, and some are missing; sequencing was by immunoSEQ multiplex PCR. The sample holds about 2.4 million clones, over 85% seen once. Study donors comprised healthy, HIV-negative adults devoid of recent acute infection or vaccination. Caucasian adults living in Nashville, Tennessee, provided all samples. This clonotype originated in a man aged 18 to 35 in good health. What was sequenced was naive CD4+ T cells sorted from blood. This sample's subset: CD45RA+ positively selected.

The CDR3 DNA follows: TGTGCCAGCAGCTTAGTTAGTGCTCTGGCTGGTAATTCACCCCTCCACTTT. Translated: CASSLVSALAGNSPLHF. J is TRBJ1-6 and V is TRBV7-8; D remains unclear. The length of the CDR3 is 17 residues. V was shortened by 1 base and J by 6 bases, with 16 bases between the two germline ends. Germline lookup yields CDR1 SGHVS and CDR2 FQNEAQ. The entire variable domain, with the rest obtained from reference TRBV7-8 and TRBJ1-6, is as follows: GAGVSQSPRYKVAKRGQDVALRCDPISGHVSLFWYQQALGQGPEFLTYFQNEAQLDKSGLPSDRFFAERPEGSVSTLKIQRTQQEDSAVYLCASSLVSALAGNSPLHFGNGTRLTVT.